This passage covers 29 T cell receptor beta chains from one sample sequenced in a study of T cell clonality in common variable immunodeficiency. Broader study findings: Reportedly, TCR beta sequences from common variable immunodeficiency showed fewer deletions and N-nucleotide insertions.

The assay was immunoSEQ multiplex PCR, and TCRdb's table has in-frame clones only and misses some. This sample's clone table lists some 8,200 clones. These receptors lack a known antigen. The sample consisted of peripheral blood mononuclear cells. The receptor source for this set is a human donor with common variable immunodeficiency.

On this clone: Read sequence stops 3 residues before the CDR3 end, and the germline J gene provides the missing end. V gene TRBV20-1 combines with J gene TRBJ1-4, with 10 bases fitting TRBD1. With V trimmed by 1 base and J by 4 bases, 6 bases remained unmatched. Germline CDR1 DFQATT, CDR2 SNEGSKA (reference sequence). The CDR3 runs to 16 residues. The sequenced part of the CDR3 DNA is TGCAGTGCTAGAGTAAGGACAGGGGGTCTTAATGAAAAA. It yields the protein CSARVRTGGLNEK. From start to end, the CDR3 is CSARVRTGGLNEKLFF.

As for this clone: Sequencing ends 3 residues short of the CDR3 end; the germline J gene provides the rest. The chain is built from TRBV7-2 and TRBJ1-1; no clear D gene. Trimming stripped 2 bases from V and 0 bases from J, with 7 bases between. The V gene's germline CDR1 is SGHTA and CDR2 FQGNSA. The CDR3 is made up of 14 amino acids. The CDR3 sequence: CASSLLPVNTEAFF. The CDR3 DNA, read in part, is TGTGCCAGCAGCTTATTGCCGGTGAACACTGAA. The whole variable domain, remainder taken from reference TRBV7-2 and TRBJ1-1, is GAGVSQSPSNKVTEKGKDVELRCDPISGHTALYWYRQSLGQGLEFLIYFQGNSAPDKSGLPSDRFSAERTGGSVSTLTIQRTQQEDSAVYLCASSLLPVNTEAFFGQGTRLTVV.

For this clone: The CDR3 end lies 3 residues beyond the end of the read and is filled in from the germline J gene. The rearrangement links TRBV19 to TRBJ1-1; 7 bases match TRBD1. CDR1 is LNHDA and CDR2 is SQIVND in the germline V gene (reference sequence). This CDR3 has 16 residues. V shed 5 bases, J shed 5 bases, and the junction held 14 bases outside the gene matches. The part of the CDR3 DNA that was read is TGTGCCAGTAGTGAAGACAGGGTCTTAACTGGGACTGAA. Its protein is CASSEDRVLTGTE. The whole CDR3 sequence reads CASSEDRVLTGTEAFF.

As concerns this clone: From the germline J gene comes the end of the CDR3, since the read stops 3 residues before it. The chain has TRBV7-9 and TRBJ1-1; no firm D call. Germline V CDR1 and CDR2: SEHNR, FQNEAQ (reference sequence). The CDR3 contains 12 residues. Deletions cut 2 bases from V and 6 bases from J, with 7 bases between. This CDR3 is CASSLTGAEAFF. The covered CDR3 bases are TGTGCCAGCAGCTTAACCGGTGCTGAA.

In the case of this clone: The read stops 3 residues short of the end of the CDR3; the missing end is completed from the germline J gene. The chain joins TRBV10-3 to TRBJ2-5; the D gene is possibly TRBD1 (5 bases). CDR3 length: 13 amino acids. Germline V gene sequence: CDR1 ENHRY, CDR2 SYGVKD. Deletions cut 2 bases from V and 5 bases from J, with 9 bases between. The sequenced CDR3 bases are TGTGCCATCAGTGAGCCCGACAGTGAGACC. It encodes CAISEPDSET. The entire CDR3 sequence reads CAISEPDSETQYF.

The covered CDR3 bases are TGTGCCAGTAGTATACCGGGGGGCATTATCGTCGAG. Protein: CASSIPGGIIVE. The full-length CDR3 reads as CASSIPGGIIVEQYF. The rearrangement links TRBV19 to TRBJ2-7; the D gene is possibly TRBD2 (7 bases). The observed sequence ends 3 residues before the CDR3 terminus, with the missing tail filled in from the germline J gene. The CDR3 runs to 15 residues. Germline CDR1 is LNHDA and CDR2 is SQIVND (reference sequence). Trimming cost V 2 bases and J 6 bases, with 17 bases left between them. Drawing the rest from reference TRBV19 and TRBJ2-7, the complete variable domain is DGGITQSPKYLFRKEGQNVTLSCEQNLNHDAMYWYRQDPGQGLRLIYYSQIVNDFQKGDIAEGYSVSREKKESFPLTVTSAQKNPTAFYLCASSIPGGIIVEQYFGPGTRLTVT.

Measured by frequency, this clone is medium-sized. The read comes to an end 3 residues before the CDR3 does, leaving the germline J gene to fill in the end. The chain carries TRBV4-1 and TRBJ2-3; D unclear. The germline gives CDR1 MGHRA, CDR2 YSYEKL. The CDR3 spans 15 residues. V dropped 0 bases and J dropped 3 bases, with 10 bases sitting between them. CDR3 amino acids: CASSQDEKRTDTQYF. The sequenced part of the CDR3 DNA is TGCGCCAGCAGCCAAGACGAGAAAAGGACAGATACG.

Worth noting for this clone: The read comes to an end 3 residues before the CDR3 does, leaving the germline J gene to fill in the end. V gene TRBV2 combines with J gene TRBJ2-5; D perhaps matches TRBD1 (6 bases). V gave up 6 bases and J gave up 0 bases, with 14 bases separating them. Germline CDR1 reads SNHLY; CDR2 reads FYNNEI. CDR3 length: 15 amino acids. The sequenced part of the CDR3 DNA is TGTGCCAGCAGGCTCTACAGGGCCCACCAAGAGACC. As protein: CASRLYRAHQET. In full, the CDR3 is CASRLYRAHQETQYF.

Points on this clone: The read ends 3 residues shy of where the CDR3 ends; the end is completed using the germline J gene. V is TRBV19 and J is TRBJ2-7, with D perhaps given as TRBD1 or TRBD2 (5 bases each). Germline CDR1 reads LNHDA; CDR2 reads SQIVND (reference sequence). The CDR3 runs 14 residues. Trimming stripped 1 base from V and 6 bases from J, with 13 bases between. The sequenced CDR3 bases are TGTGCCAGTAGTATAGCCCGAGGGGAACGCGAG. Translation: CASSIARGERE. The CDR3 in its entirety is CASSIARGEREQYF. The whole variable domain, filled in from reference TRBV19 and TRBJ2-7, reads DGGITQSPKYLFRKEGQNVTLSCEQNLNHDAMYWYRQDPGQGLRLIYYSQIVNDFQKGDIAEGYSVSREKKESFPLTVTSAQKNPTAFYLCASSIARGEREQYFGPGTRLTVT.

Remarks on this clone: The read halts 3 residues ahead of the CDR3 end, with the missing end drawn from the germline J gene. The V and J genes are TRBV5-6 and TRBJ1-3; D gene unclear. There are 13 residues in the CDR3. Trimming left V 4 bases short and J 6 bases short, with 11 bases between. The germline gives CDR1 SGHDT, CDR2 YYEEEE. CDR3 in amino acids: CASSRGGQNTIYF. Incomplete CDR3 DNA: TGTGCCAGCAGCCGAGGTGGGCAAAACACC.

About this clone itself: Coverage ceases 3 residues before the CDR3 finishes, and the germline J gene fills in the end. J is TRBJ2-5 and V is TRBV19, with TRBD1 as a possible D gene (6 bases). V was cut by 5 bases and J by 6 bases, with 7 bases left in between. The germline gives CDR1 LNHDA, CDR2 SQIVND (reference sequence). There are 11 residues in the CDR3. The covered CDR3 bases are TGTGCCAGTAGTCAGGGGCAGACC. Its protein is CASSQGQT. The whole CDR3 sequence reads CASSQGQTQYF.

Concerning this clone: The read is 3 residues too short to cover the CDR3 end, so that end is filled in from the germline J gene. The genes are TRBV18 and TRBJ2-7; TRBD1 matches at 10 bases. The CDR3 totals 14 residues. The germline gives CDR1 KGHSH, CDR2 LQKENI. The junction had 6 bases not matched to a gene; V was cut back by 6 bases and J by 4 bases. CDR3 sequence reads: CASSPGQGRYEQYF. The sequenced part of the CDR3 DNA is TGTGCCAGCTCCCCGGGACAGGGGCGATACGAG.

For this clone: The read ends 3 residues early relative to the CDR3; the germline J gene fills the gap. The chain is built from TRBV6-2 or TRBV6-3 and TRBJ2-1; a possible D gene is TRBD1 (5 bases). This CDR3 spans 14 amino acids. Germline CDR1 is MNHEY and CDR2 is SVGEGT. V lost 4 bases, J lost 2 bases, and 9 bases lay in between. The sequenced CDR3 bases are TGTGCCAGCAGTTCTCAGGGCCCCTACAATGAG. Encoded protein: CASSSQGPYNE. The CDR3 reads in full as CASSSQGPYNEQFF.

Comment on this clone: Read data end 3 residues before the CDR3 end; the end is taken from the germline J gene. The chain uses TRBV7-2 and TRBJ2-7; 9 bases are shared with TRBD1. The germline gives CDR1 SGHTA, CDR2 FQGNSA. V gave up 4 bases and J gave up 2 bases; unmatched junction bases: 0. This CDR3 comprises 13 residues. The CDR3 bases that were read are TGTGCCAGCAGCTGGGACAGGGCCTACGAG. Protein: CASSWDRAYE. The whole CDR3 region reads CASSWDRAYEQYF.

Of note for this clone: The read falls 3 residues short of the CDR3 end, and the missing part is taken from the germline J gene. The V call is TRBV2, the J call TRBJ1-2; D gene unclear. Germline V gene sequence: CDR1 SNHLY, CDR2 FYNNEI. This CDR3 contains 13 residues. Partial CDR3 DNA: TGTGCCAGCAGTGAAATCACAGCTTTGGGC. This encodes CASSEITALG. The entire CDR3 is CASSEITALGYTF.

In terms of frequency, this clone is medium-sized. The read gets to within 3 residues of the CDR3 end, and the germline J gene fills in the rest. J is TRBJ1-6 and V is TRBV7-2, with a possible D match to TRBD1 (5 bases). Germline-derived CDR1 and CDR2 are SGHTA and FQGNSA. The CDR3 runs 14 residues. Trimming left V 3 bases short and J 11 bases short, with 14 bases between. The covered CDR3 bases are TGTGCCAGCAGCTTCGGCGGGGGACGAACACCC. It translates to CASSFGGGRTP. The whole CDR3 protein reads CASSFGGGRTPLHF.

Remarks on this clone: The CDR3 end falls 3 residues outside the read, so it is completed with the germline J gene. The chain joins TRBV7-9 to TRBJ2-4, with D possibly matching TRBD1 (6 bases). This CDR3 region has 14 residues. The V end lost 5 bases, the J end lost 1 base, and 9 bases lay between the germline ends. Germline-derived CDR1 and CDR2 are SEHNR and FQNEAQ (reference sequence). CDR3: CASSTGFAKNIQYF. The sequenced part of the CDR3 DNA is TGTGCCAGCAGCACAGGGTTTGCCAAAAACATT.

Points on this clone: Sequencing ends 3 residues short of the CDR3 end; the germline J gene provides the rest. The chain joins TRBV18 to TRBJ2-5, with 8 bases aligning to TRBD1. The CDR3 has 15 amino acids. Germline assignment: CDR1 KGHSH and CDR2 LQKENI. Trimming cost V 2 bases and J 5 bases; bases outside gene matches: 7. The CDR3 spells CASSPGQGSIETQYF. The covered CDR3 bases are TGTGCCAGCTCACCAGGACAGGGTTCGATCGAGACC.

Worth noting for this clone: The read falls 3 residues short of the CDR3 end, and the missing part is taken from the germline J gene. This chain connects TRBV7-9 to TRBJ2-7; TRBD1 matches at 9 bases. This CDR3 is built from 15 residues. The V gene's germline CDR1 is SEHNR and CDR2 FQNEAQ (reference sequence). Trimming took 3 bases from V and 3 from J; bases not matched to a gene: 6. Incomplete CDR3 DNA: TGTGCCAGCAGCTTTAGGACAGGGGTAGGCTACGAG. Encoded protein: CASSFRTGVGYE. The complete CDR3 reads CASSFRTGVGYEQYF.

A remark on this clone: The CDR3 is cut off 3 residues early in the read; its end comes from the germline J gene. This sequence joins TRBV19 and TRBJ2-7; the match to TRBD1 covers 7 bases. This CDR3 has 16 amino acids. Germline CDR1 LNHDA, CDR2 SQIVND (reference sequence). V was clipped by 6 bases and J by 6 bases; unmatched bases: 17. The CDR3 bases that were read are TGTGCCAGTAGCTACCTCTCGACAGGGCCGGATGCCGAG. Protein product: CASSYLSTGPDAE. The entire CDR3 protein is CASSYLSTGPDAEQYF. Full variable domain (missing parts from reference TRBV19 and TRBJ2-7): DGGITQSPKYLFRKEGQNVTLSCEQNLNHDAMYWYRQDPGQGLRLIYYSQIVNDFQKGDIAEGYSVSREKKESFPLTVTSAQKNPTAFYLCASSYLSTGPDAEQYFGPGTRLTVT.

A word on this clone: The CDR3 end lies 3 residues beyond the end of the read and is filled in from the germline J gene. The chain carries TRBV20-1 and TRBJ2-5; 9 bases are shared with TRBD2. In germline, CDR1 is DFQATT, CDR2 SNEGSKA (reference sequence). The V gene end was trimmed by 6 bases and the J gene end by 5 bases; junction bases not matched to a gene: 13. The CDR3 extends over 15 amino acids. The CDR3 protein is CSASSGSEARETQYF. The covered CDR3 bases are TGCAGTGCCAGTAGCGGGAGTGAGGCAAGGGAGACC.

With respect to this clone: The DNA ends 3 residues before the CDR3 does, and the rest of the CDR3 is filled in from the germline J gene. The rearrangement joins TRBV19 to TRBJ1-5; 7 nucleotides agree with TRBD1. CDR3 length: 17 residues. The V gene's germline CDR1 is LNHDA and CDR2 SQIVND (reference sequence). V trimming: 5 bases; J trimming: 0 bases; junction bases outside the gene matches: 10. CDR3 DNA (partial): TGTGCCAGTAGTTACACAGGGGCGAGCTATAGCAATCAGCCC. Translation: CASSYTGASYSNQP. The CDR3 in full is CASSYTGASYSNQPQHF.

Judged by frequency, this clone is medium-sized. The read terminates 3 residues before the CDR3 end, so the remaining end is supplied by the germline J gene. The genes are TRBV5-4 and TRBJ2-7, with D perhaps TRBD2 (5 bases). The germline gives CDR1 SGHNT, CDR2 YYREEE (reference sequence). The length of the CDR3 is 14 residues. Trimming stripped 4 bases from V and 6 bases from J, with 17 bases between. The CDR3 bases that were read are TGTGCCAGCAGCCTGACTACCCGAGGGAGCGAG. Its translation: CASSLTTRGSE. Given in full, the CDR3 is CASSLTTRGSEQYF.

In the case of this clone: Read sequence stops 3 residues before the CDR3 end, and the germline J gene provides the missing end. The rearrangement links TRBV5-1 to TRBJ1-4, with 9 bases identical to TRBD1. CDR1 and CDR2 from the germline V gene are SGHRS and YFSETQ. The CDR3 spans 14 residues. V was pared by 4 bases and J by 7 bases, with 5 bases of the junction left unmatched. The CDR3 protein is CASSLGTGSEKLFF. The DNA read from the CDR3 is TGCGCCAGCAGCCTGGGGACAGGGAGTGAAAAA.

Details on this clone: The read falls 3 residues short of the CDR3 end, and the missing part is taken from the germline J gene. V usage is TRBV2 and J usage is TRBJ2-1; the match to TRBD2 covers 14 bases. Germline V lookup: CDR1 SNHLY, CDR2 FYNNEI. The CDR3 contains 14 residues. V lost 8 bases to trimming and J lost 7 bases; unmatched junction nucleotides: 4. The covered CDR3 bases are TGTGCCAGCTCGGGACTAGCGGGGGTAAATGAG. It codes for CASSGLAGVNE. The whole CDR3 is CASSGLAGVNEQFF. The variable domain in full, with the rest retrieved from reference TRBV2 and TRBJ2-1, is EPEVTQTPSHQVTQMGQEVILRCVPISNHLYFYWYRQILGQKVEFLVSFYNNEISEKSEIFDDQFSVERPDGSNFTLKIRSTKLEDSAMYFCASSGLAGVNEQFFGPGTRLTVL.

To note about this clone: The read ends 3 residues before the CDR3 terminus; that terminus is restored from the germline J gene. V is TRBV30 and J is TRBJ2-5; maybe TRBD2 (6 bases). CDR1 and CDR2 (germline): GTSNPN, SVGIG (reference sequence). V was clipped by 3 bases and J by 5 bases, with 22 bases between them. CDR3 size: 16 residues. The CDR3 reads CAWRRLGLPNGETQYF. The CDR3 DNA, read in part, is TGTGCCTGGAGACGTCTCGGACTACCCAACGGGGAGACC.

Points on this clone: The read finishes 3 residues shy of the CDR3 end, and the germline J gene is used to complete it. The chain links TRBV5-4 to TRBJ2-1; TRBD1 matches at 7 bases. The CDR3 covers 12 residues. The V gene's germline CDR1 is SGHNT and CDR2 YYREEE (reference sequence). V trimming: 5 bases; J trimming: 9 bases; junction bases outside the gene matches: 5. Incomplete CDR3 DNA: TGTGCCAGCAGTCTACAGGGGACTGAG. Amino acids: CASSLQGTE. The whole CDR3 region reads CASSLQGTEQFF.

Remarks on this clone: Coverage ceases 3 residues before the CDR3 finishes, and the germline J gene fills in the end. The chain joins TRBV19 to TRBJ2-2; the match to TRBD1 covers 10 bases. V lost 5 bases, J lost 4 bases, and 4 bases stayed unmatched. CDR1 and CDR2 (germline): LNHDA, SQIVND (reference sequence). This CDR3 has 15 residues. CDR3 in amino acids: CASSPWTGGTGELFF. CDR3 bases read: TGTGCCAGTAGTCCCTGGACAGGGGGCACCGGGGAG.

About this clone itself: The sequence runs out 3 residues before the end of the CDR3; the remainder is reconstructed from the germline J gene. The chain couples TRBV30 to TRBJ2-7; D not certain. The CDR3 contains 14 residues. Trimming removed 0 bases from V and 6 bases from J, with 15 bases in between. Germline values: CDR1 GTSNPN, CDR2 SVGIG (reference sequence). The CDR3: CAWSVQDPTGEQYF. The sequenced CDR3 bases are TGTGCCTGGAGTGTACAAGATCCTACGGGCGAG.